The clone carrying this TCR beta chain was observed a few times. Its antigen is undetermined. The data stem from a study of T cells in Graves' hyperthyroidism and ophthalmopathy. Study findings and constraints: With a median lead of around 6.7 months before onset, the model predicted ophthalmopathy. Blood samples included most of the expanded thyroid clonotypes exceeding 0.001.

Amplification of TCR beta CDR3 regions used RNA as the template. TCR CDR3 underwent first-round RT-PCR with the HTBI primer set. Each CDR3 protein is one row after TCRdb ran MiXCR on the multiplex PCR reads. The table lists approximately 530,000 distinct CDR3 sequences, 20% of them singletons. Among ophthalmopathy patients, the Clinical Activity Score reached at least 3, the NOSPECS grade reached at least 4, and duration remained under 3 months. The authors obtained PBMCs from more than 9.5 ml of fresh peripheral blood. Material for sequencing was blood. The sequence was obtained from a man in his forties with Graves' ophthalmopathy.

The CDR3 nucleotides read TGCGCCAGCAGCTTTTCACCGCCGGGACAGGGGGGAACAGATACGCAGTATTTT. This codes for CASSFSPPGQGGTDTQYF. This chain uses TRBV5-1 with TRBJ2-3; 11 positions agree with TRBD1. V gave up 2 bases and J gave up 3 bases; unmatched junction bases: 11. CDR1 and CDR2 from the germline V gene are SGHRS and YFSETQ. This CDR3 has 18 residues. The complete variable domain, with remaining parts taken from reference TRBV5-1 and TRBJ2-3, reads KAGVTQTPRYLIKTRGQQVTLSCSPISGHRSVSWYQQTPGQGLQFLFEYFSETQRNKGNFPGRFSGRQFSNSRSEMNVSTLELGDSALYLCASSFSPPGQGGTDTQYFGPGTRLTVL.